Listed below are T cell receptor beta chains from one sample, sequenced in a study of CD8 T cells in ankylosing spondylitis. TCRdb fed the 5' RACE reads into MiXCR, producing one record per CDR3 protein. The sample contains about 360,000 distinct CDR3 sequences, 20% to 25% of which appear only once. The sequencing sample was made of blood, either unsorted or a sorted T cell fraction (not recorded which). The source of these receptors is a male donor with ankylosing spondylitis or in good health (not recorded which). CDR3s include the opening cysteine and the closing phenylalanine or tryptophan. D genes are given only for firm matches. Clone size is not always given. Where it is, it says once, few, many or a class for expanded clones.

d_call: TRBD1
j_call: TRBJ1-5
v_call: TRBV30
clone_size: .
cdr3_aa: CAWTDGQGGQPQHF
cdr3_nt: TGTGCCTGGACCGACGGACAGGGAGGTCAGCCCCAGCATTTT

d_call: .
j_call: TRBJ2-1
v_call: TRBV12-3/TRBV12-4
clone_size: few
cdr3_aa: CASSLWGAVYNEQFF
cdr3_nt: TGTGCCAGCAGTTTATGGGGGGCCGTCTACAATGAGCAGTTCTTC

d_call: .
j_call: TRBJ2-1
v_call: TRBV4-1
clone_size: few
cdr3_aa: CASSPSLTDNEQFF
cdr3_nt: TGCGCCAGCAGCCCCTCCCTCACCGACAATGAGCAGTTCTTC

d_call: TRBD2
j_call: TRBJ2-3
v_call: TRBV7-7
clone_size: .
cdr3_aa: CASSSGGPKDTQYF
cdr3_nt: TGTGCCAGCAGCTCGGGGGGGCCCAAGGATACGCAGTATTTT

d_call: .
j_call: TRBJ1-6
v_call: TRBV2
clone_size: few
cdr3_aa: CASSEDGRINSPLHF
cdr3_nt: TGTGCCAGCAGTGAAGATGGGCGGATTAATTCACCCCTCCACTTT

d_call: .
j_call: TRBJ2-5
v_call: TRBV30
clone_size: few
cdr3_aa: CAWSPSQETQYF
cdr3_nt: TGTGCCTGGAGTCCAAGTCAAGAGACCCAGTACTTC

d_call: .
j_call: TRBJ1-5
v_call: TRBV4-1
clone_size: many
cdr3_aa: CASSQGGQPQHF
cdr3_nt: TGCGCCAGCAGCCAAGGCGGTCAGCCCCAGCATTTT

d_call: .
j_call: TRBJ2-1
v_call: TRBV9
clone_size: few
cdr3_aa: CASSLLSSNEQFF
cdr3_nt: TGTGCCAGCAGCCTACTCAGCTCGAATGAGCAGTTCTTC

d_call: .
j_call: TRBJ2-1
v_call: TRBV2
clone_size: few
cdr3_aa: CASEQGSYNEQFF
cdr3_nt: TGTGCCAGCGAACAGGGCTCCTACAATGAGCAGTTCTTC

d_call: .
j_call: TRBJ1-1
v_call: TRBV19
clone_size: few
cdr3_aa: CASSTGVGHTEAFF
cdr3_nt: TGTGCCAGTAGTACGGGGGTCGGACACACTGAAGCTTTCTTT

d_call: TRBD1
j_call: TRBJ2-2
v_call: TRBV29-1
clone_size: few
cdr3_aa: CSAGQAGLETGELFF
cdr3_nt: TGCAGCGCGGGACAGGCGGGGCTGGAGACCGGGGAGCTGTTTTTT

d_call: TRBD2
j_call: TRBJ2-7
v_call: TRBV2
clone_size: .
cdr3_aa: CASSEVAGVTYEQYF
cdr3_nt: TGTGCCAGCAGTGAAGTAGCGGGGGTAACCTACGAGCAGTACTTC

d_call: TRBD2
j_call: TRBJ2-1
v_call: TRBV6-5
clone_size: .
cdr3_aa: CASSILAGDYNEQFF
cdr3_nt: TGTGCCAGCAGTATACTAGCGGGGGATTACAATGAGCAGTTCTTC

d_call: .
j_call: TRBJ1-6
v_call: TRBV12-3/TRBV12-4
clone_size: .
cdr3_aa: CASSFSGQTSPLHF
cdr3_nt: TGTGCCAGCAGTTTCTCCGGACAGACTTCACCCCTCCACTTT

d_call: .
j_call: TRBJ2-2
v_call: TRBV5-5
clone_size: .
cdr3_aa: CASSFQGMYTGELFF
cdr3_nt: TGTGCCAGCAGCTTCCAGGGAATGTACACCGGGGAGCTGTTTTTT

d_call: .
j_call: TRBJ2-5
v_call: TRBV6-2/TRBV6-3
clone_size: few
cdr3_aa: CASSYVGLPGETQYF
cdr3_nt: TGTGCCAGCAGTTACGTAGGACTACCTGGGGAGACCCAGTACTTC

d_call: TRBD2
j_call: TRBJ2-1
v_call: TRBV29-1
clone_size: few
cdr3_aa: CSVEDLVLAGGNYNEQFF
cdr3_nt: TGCAGCGTTGAAGATCTGGTACTAGCGGGGGGGAACTACAATGAGCAGTTCTTC

d_call: TRBD1
j_call: TRBJ1-5
v_call: TRBV7-8
clone_size: few
cdr3_aa: CASSDTGTGVQPQHF
cdr3_nt: TGTGCCAGCAGCGACACCGGGACAGGGGTCCAGCCCCAGCATTTT

d_call: .
j_call: TRBJ2-2
v_call: TRBV9
clone_size: .
cdr3_aa: CASNDHPVGGTGELFF
cdr3_nt: TGTGCCAGCAATGATCACCCCGTGGGGGGAACCGGGGAGCTGTTTTTT

d_call: TRBD1
j_call: TRBJ2-2
v_call: TRBV4-1
clone_size: .
cdr3_aa: CASSQVPGQGNTGELFF
cdr3_nt: TGCGCCAGCAGCCAAGTACCGGGACAGGGAAACACCGGGGAGCTGTTTTTT

d_call: .
j_call: TRBJ2-1
v_call: TRBV20-1
clone_size: few
cdr3_aa: CSARDPDKYGDEQFF
cdr3_nt: TGCAGTGCTAGAGACCCGGACAAATACGGTGATGAGCAGTTCTTC

d_call: TRBD1
j_call: TRBJ2-2
v_call: TRBV7-8
clone_size: few
cdr3_aa: CASSFMTGGWGGELFF
cdr3_nt: TGTGCCAGCAGCTTCATGACAGGGGGCTGGGGCGGGGAGCTGTTTTTT

d_call: TRBD1
j_call: TRBJ2-1
v_call: TRBV4-2
clone_size: .
cdr3_aa: CASSQATGVAYNEQFF
cdr3_nt: TGTGCCAGCAGCCAAGCAACAGGGGTAGCCTACAATGAGCAGTTCTTC

d_call: .
j_call: TRBJ2-7
v_call: TRBV29-1
clone_size: few
cdr3_aa: CSVRLGAEQYF
cdr3_nt: TGCAGCGTTAGGCTCGGCGCCGAGCAGTACTTC

d_call: .
j_call: TRBJ1-2
v_call: TRBV6-1
clone_size: .
cdr3_aa: CASTGTSRQEDYGYTF
cdr3_nt: TGTGCCAGCACCGGAACAAGTAGACAGGAGGACTATGGCTACACCTTC

d_call: .
j_call: TRBJ2-7
v_call: TRBV28
clone_size: .
cdr3_aa: CASSFTRTGFGEQYF
cdr3_nt: TGTGCCAGCAGTTTTACCCGCACAGGGTTTGGAGAGCAGTACTTC

d_call: TRBD1
j_call: TRBJ2-7
v_call: TRBV4-1
clone_size: few
cdr3_aa: CASSQTRDRFYEQYF
cdr3_nt: TGCGCCAGCAGCCAAACCCGGGACAGGTTCTACGAGCAGTACTTC

d_call: .
j_call: TRBJ2-5
v_call: TRBV19
clone_size: .
cdr3_aa: CASHPVGAPAQETQYF
cdr3_nt: TGTGCCAGCCACCCCGTCGGGGCGCCAGCACAAGAGACCCAGTACTTC

d_call: TRBD1
j_call: TRBJ1-2
v_call: TRBV9
clone_size: .
cdr3_aa: CASSAGTGDGYTF
cdr3_nt: TGTGCCAGCAGCGCCGGGACAGGGGATGGCTACACCTTC

d_call: .
j_call: TRBJ2-6
v_call: TRBV29-1
clone_size: many
cdr3_aa: CSVVDGNSGANVLTF
cdr3_nt: TGCAGCGTTGTGGACGGGAACTCTGGGGCCAACGTCCTGACTTTC

d_call: TRBD1
j_call: TRBJ2-1
v_call: TRBV29-1
clone_size: .
cdr3_aa: CSVSGTGTYNEQFF
cdr3_nt: TGCAGCGTTTCCGGGACAGGAACCTACAATGAGCAGTTCTTC

d_call: .
j_call: TRBJ2-7
v_call: TRBV5-5
clone_size: .
cdr3_aa: CASRLGVGWYEQYF
cdr3_nt: TGTGCCAGCAGGCTGGGCGTGGGGTGGTACGAGCAGTACTTC

d_call: .
j_call: TRBJ2-5
v_call: TRBV7-7
clone_size: few
cdr3_aa: CASSLVGSGRGRETQYF
cdr3_nt: TGTGCCAGCAGCTTAGTAGGGTCCGGCCGTGGGCGAGAGACCCAGTACTTC

d_call: TRBD2
j_call: TRBJ2-3
v_call: TRBV3-1
clone_size: few
cdr3_aa: CASSQDQLAGATSTDTQYF
cdr3_nt: TGTGCCAGCAGCCAAGATCAGCTAGCGGGAGCCACTAGCACAGATACGCAGTATTTT

d_call: .
j_call: TRBJ2-3
v_call: TRBV15
clone_size: few
cdr3_aa: CATSRARGVDTQYF
cdr3_nt: TGTGCCACCAGCAGAGCCCGCGGTGTAGATACGCAGTATTTT

d_call: .
j_call: TRBJ2-1
v_call: TRBV19
clone_size: few
cdr3_aa: CASTQDNEQFF
cdr3_nt: TGTGCCAGTACACAGGACAATGAGCAGTTCTTC

d_call: TRBD1
j_call: TRBJ2-3
v_call: TRBV2
clone_size: .
cdr3_aa: CASLRTGVSTDTQYF
cdr3_nt: TGTGCCAGCCTCAGGACAGGGGTTAGCACAGATACGCAGTATTTT

d_call: .
j_call: TRBJ1-5
v_call: TRBV6-1
clone_size: .
cdr3_aa: CASSSTGYNQPQHF
cdr3_nt: TGTGCCAGCAGCTCGACAGGCTACAATCAGCCCCAGCATTTT

d_call: .
j_call: TRBJ1-2
v_call: TRBV12-3/TRBV12-4
clone_size: once
cdr3_aa: CASSSPPNYGYTF
cdr3_nt: TGTGCCAGCAGTTCTCCCCCAAACTATGGCTACACCTTC

d_call: TRBD2
j_call: TRBJ2-5
v_call: TRBV28
clone_size: few
cdr3_aa: CASSLRGVLAGAQETQYF
cdr3_nt: TGTGCCAGCAGTTTAAGGGGAGTATTAGCGGGAGCACAAGAGACCCAGTACTTC

d_call: .
j_call: TRBJ2-1
v_call: TRBV25-1
clone_size: few
cdr3_aa: CASSLQVDNEQFF
cdr3_nt: TGTGCCAGCAGTCTACAGGTGGACAATGAGCAGTTCTTC

d_call: TRBD1
j_call: TRBJ2-7
v_call: TRBV27
clone_size: .
cdr3_aa: CASGYRGVYEQYF
cdr3_nt: TGTGCCAGCGGCTACAGGGGGGTATACGAGCAGTACTTC

d_call: .
j_call: TRBJ2-1
v_call: TRBV29-1
clone_size: few
cdr3_aa: CSALGGHEQFF
cdr3_nt: TGCAGCGCCCTGGGTGGCCATGAGCAGTTCTTC